This T cell receptor beta chain was retrieved from a study of cytomegalovirus exposure and HLA in healthy donors. Both 60 Vbeta primers and 13 Jbeta primers went into the PCR. Data came from immunoSEQ multiplex PCR; TCRdb stores just in-frame clones and leaves some out. The sample yields more than 120,000 clones, roughly 80% seen once. In the case of this clone: Its antigen is as yet unknown.

Findings and limits, study-wide: Follow-up analysis seemed to connect common viral pathogens with several of the most significant clusters identified. One variant, a missense change in DCLRE1C, was linked in a later analysis to TCR beta V- and J-gene trimming. In a later analysis, compared with equally common non-associated chains, HLA-associated beta chains were more expanded.

This TCR was sampled from a woman in her twenties or thirties in good health and CMV-seronegative. Material: PBMCs.

CDR3 in DNA: TGTGCCAGCAGAGGACTAGCGGGGGCCTACGAGCAGTACTTC. Encoded protein: CASRGLAGAYEQYF. V is TRBV6-6 and J is TRBJ2-7, with TRBD2 matching 13 bases. V shed 6 bases, J shed 2 bases, and the junction held 1 base outside the gene matches. The length of the CDR3 is 14 residues. CDR1 and CDR2 from the germline V gene are MNHNY and SVGAGI (reference sequence).